Shown below are 19 T cell receptor beta chains from a single sample sequenced in a study of CD8+ T cells in alopecia areata. Sequencing relied on a cDNA template that was reverse transcribed from extracted RNA. The assay was immunoSEQ multiplex PCR, and TCRdb's table has in-frame clones only and misses some. The table has 150,000 to 200,000 clones, roughly 65% seen once. As for treatment: oral pan-JAK inhibitor, 5-10 mg twice daily. The sequencing used CD4+ T cells sorted from blood, collected at week 4, from a patient treated with tofacitinib. These receptors were taken from a human donor with alopecia areata.

On this clone itself: Other DNA variants within this sample encode the same CDR3. The rearrangement links TRBV5-1 to TRBJ1-1; D not certain. CDR1 is SGHRS, CDR2 YFSETQ, per germline. The V end was cut by 1 base, the J end by 1 base, with 5 bases between. CDR3 length: 13 residues. This CDR3 reads CASSLIRNTEAFF. The CDR3 bases are TGCGCCAGCAGCTTGATCCGGAACACTGAAGCTTTCTTT.

The CDR3 region has the DNA TGTGCCAGCAGCTTGGCCGGGATTCTGGGGGAGCAGTACTTC. This translates into CASSLAGILGEQYF. This chain links TRBV5-4 with TRBJ2-7, with a weak D call TRBD2 (5 bases). There are 14 residues in the CDR3. The V and J ends lost 0 bases and 7 bases respectively, with 14 bases between them. Germline assignment: CDR1 SGHNT and CDR2 YYREEE (reference sequence).

The chain combines TRBV6-5 with TRBJ1-1; D possibly corresponds to TRBD1 (5 bases). Per germline, CDR1 MNHEY and CDR2 SVGAGI. Trimming took 1 base from V and 8 from J, leaving 5 bases between them. This CDR3 spans 11 amino acids. CDR3 residues: CASSYWGEAFF. CDR3 DNA: TGTGCCAGCAGTTACTGGGGGGAAGCTTTCTTT.

CDR3 region: CASAYGDMNSPLHF. In DNA form, the CDR3 reads TGTGCCAGCGCCTATGGGGACATGAATTCACCCCTCCACTTT. The genes are TRBV2 and TRBJ1-6, with D possibly TRBD1 on 6 matching bases. CDR1 is SNHLY and CDR2 is FYNNEI in the germline V gene. The CDR3 spans 14 residues. V lost 8 bases, J lost 7 bases, and 15 bases lay in between.

V and J are TRBV4-1 and TRBJ2-2; no clear D. Germline CDR1 MGHRA, CDR2 YSYEKL. V lost 0 bases and J lost 0, with 8 bases in between. CDR3 length equals 16 residues. CDR3 sequence (DNA): TGCGCCAGCAGCCAAGATCGGCTCGCGAACACCGGGGAGCTGTTTTTT. This codes for CASSQDRLANTGELFF.

This clone has more than one count but fewer than ten. The V and J genes are TRBV29-1 and TRBJ2-7; a weak D match, TRBD2 (6 bases). Germline-derived CDR1 and CDR2 are SQVTM and ANQGSEA. The CDR3 totals 12 residues. V dropped 2 bases and J dropped 7 bases, with 12 bases sitting between them. Written as DNA, the CDR3 is TGCAGCGTTGAAAGGGGCGGAGGGGAGCAGTACTTC. Encoded protein: CSVERGGGEQYF.

The rearrangement links TRBV9 to TRBJ1-4, with D possibly matching TRBD1 (6 bases). V lost 0 bases, J lost 5 bases, and 11 bases lay in between. Germline V gene sequence: CDR1 SGDLS, CDR2 YYNGEE. The CDR3 has 15 amino acids. CDR3 sequence (DNA): TGTGCCAGCAGCGTAGGGGGGGCCCGAAATGAAAAACTGTTTTTT. Amino acids: CASSVGGARNEKLFF.

The chain is built from TRBV11-2 and TRBJ2-3; D remains unclear. The CDR3 loop spans 13 amino acids. Germline CDR1 reads SGHAT; CDR2 reads FQNNGV. Trimming left V 6 bases short and J 6 bases short, with 13 bases between. DNA of the CDR3: TGTGCCAGCAGGGTCGCGTCCCGGGATACGCAGTATTTT. It translates to CASRVASRDTQYF.

This chain uses TRBV30 with TRBJ1-1; TRBD1 is a possible D gene (5 bases). The ends were cut back, 1 base at V and 10 bases at J, with 28 bases in the middle. Germline loops: CDR1 GTSNPN, CDR2 SVGIG (reference sequence). CDR3 length equals 17 residues. The CDR3 region has the DNA TGTGCCTGGAGTGCCCCGACCGGGGACCCGGTCGCCTTTAGAGCTTTCTTT. As protein: CAWSAPTGDPVAFRAFF.

V and J are TRBV9 and TRBJ1-2, with no clear D. The CDR3 has 14 residues. The V gene's germline CDR1 is SGDLS and CDR2 YYNGEE. V was shortened by 0 bases and J by 3 bases, with 9 bases between the two germline ends. CDR3 nucleotides: TGTGCCAGCAGCGTAGCGGGAACGGACTATGGCTACACCTTC. Encoded protein: CASSVAGTDYGYTF. Full variable domain (remainder filled in from reference TRBV9 and TRBJ1-2): DSGVTQTPKHLITATGQRVTLRCSPRSGDLSVYWYQQSLDQGLQFLIQYYNGEERAKGNILERFSAQQFPDLHSELNLSSLELGDSALYFCASSVAGTDYGYTFGSGTRLTVV.

The CDR3 DNA follows: TGTGCCAGCAGCTTAACGGGGGGCCGGGGGGAGACCCAGTACTTC. The encoded protein is CASSLTGGRGETQYF. The chain is built from TRBV11-2 and TRBJ2-5; D may be TRBD2 (7 bases). Trimming took 2 bases from V and 5 from J, leaving 15 bases between them. The CDR3 is 15 residues long. The germline gives CDR1 SGHAT, CDR2 FQNNGV.

The J gene is TRBJ2-3, the V gene TRBV6-1; TRBD2 matches at 13 bases. The CDR3 spans 15 residues. The junction had 5 bases not matched to a gene; V was cut back by 7 bases and J by 4 bases. Germline V gene lookup returns CDR1 MNHNS and CDR2 SASEGT. CDR3 in amino acids: CASTGTSGVADTQYF. The DNA for the CDR3 is TGTGCCAGCACCGGGACTAGCGGGGTAGCAGATACGCAGTATTTT.

The chain uses TRBV11-2 and TRBJ1-1, with D possibly TRBD1 on 5 matching bases. The germline V gene encodes CDR1 SGHAT and CDR2 FQNNGV. Trimming removed 4 bases at V and 7 bases at J, with 16 bases between. The CDR3 runs 14 residues. The CDR3 DNA reads TGTGCCAGCAGCTCAGGTTGGGGGGAATATGAAGCTTTCTTT. Its protein is CASSSGWGEYEAFF.

The chain uses TRBV6-1 and TRBJ1-5; 8 bases map to TRBD1. Trimming removed 6 bases from V and 5 bases from J; junction bases left unmatched: 6. The germline gives CDR1 MNHNS, CDR2 SASEGT. The CDR3 loop spans 14 amino acids. The CDR3 spells CASSQTGDDQPQHF. Written as DNA, the CDR3 is TGTGCCAGCAGCCAGACAGGGGACGATCAGCCCCAGCATTTT.

The gene calls are TRBV30 and TRBJ2-5; TRBD2 matches 11 bases. The V gene's germline CDR1 is GTSNPN and CDR2 SVGIG (reference sequence). V lost 4 bases, J lost 5 bases, and 3 bases stayed unmatched. The CDR3 extends over 13 amino acids. The DNA for the CDR3 is TGTGCCTGGAATAGCGGGGGGGCGGAGACCCAGTACTTC. Its translation is CAWNSGGAETQYF.

This chain connects TRBV15 to TRBJ1-5; no firm D call. Germline assignment: CDR1 LNHNV and CDR2 YYDKDF (reference sequence). The CDR3 consists of 14 residues. Trimming took off 2 bases at V and 0 bases at J, with 5 bases between the two ends. The DNA of the CDR3 is TGTGCCACCAGCAGACGGAATAGCAATCAGCCCCAGCATTTT. It encodes CATSRRNSNQPQHF.

The chain has TRBV29-1 and TRBJ2-5; D may be TRBD2 (6 bases). V was trimmed by 1 base and J by 5 bases, leaving 11 bases between them. The length of the CDR3 is 13 residues. The germline gives CDR1 SQVTM, CDR2 ANQGSEA. Here the CDR3 DNA reads TGCAGCGTTGAAGCGGGGGAGAAGGAGACCCAGTACTTC. Protein sequence: CSVEAGEKETQYF.

The rearrangement uses TRBV10-3 and TRBJ2-7, with a tentative D call TRBD1 (6 bases). V dropped 10 bases and J dropped 1 base, with 14 bases sitting between them. This CDR3 is built from 13 residues. The V gene's germline CDR1 is ENHRY and CDR2 SYGVKD. CDR3 DNA: TGTGCCAGCACAGGGCGGTCTTCCTACGAGCAGTACTTC. This translates into CASTGRSSYEQYF.

The gene calls are TRBV29-1 and TRBJ1-1, with D hard to call. This CDR3 comprises 15 residues. CDR1 is SQVTM and CDR2 is ANQGSEA in the germline V gene. The V gene lost 3 bases and the J gene lost 0 bases, with 14 bases spanning the gap. The CDR3 sequence is CSVDFRSPLNTEAFF. The CDR3 bases are TGCAGCGTTGATTTCCGTTCCCCTTTGAACACTGAAGCTTTCTTT.